These 12 T cell receptor beta chains share one sample of origin, sequenced in a study of cytomegalovirus exposure and HLA in healthy donors. Sequenced by immunoSEQ multiplex PCR; TCRdb stores in-frame clones only, minus some. The sample has 75,000 to 90,000 clones; approximately 95% are singletons. Material: PBMCs. The source is a man aged 18 to 30 in good health and CMV-seropositive.

The rearrangement joins TRBV6-5 to TRBJ1-2; 8 bases align to TRBD1. The germline V gene encodes CDR1 MNHEY and CDR2 SVGAGI. Unmatched junction bases numbered 6, after V lost 5 bases and J lost 7 bases. The CDR3 sequence is 13 residues long. The CDR3 sequence: CASSPGQGLGYTF. The CDR3, as DNA: TGTGCCAGCAGTCCCGGACAGGGCCTTGGCTACACCTTC.

The rearrangement joins TRBV28 to TRBJ1-2, with 10 bases matching TRBD1. This CDR3 spans 15 amino acids. With 5 bases clipped from V and 4 bases from J, the junction kept 7 bases outside the gene matches. Germline V gene data show CDR1 as MDHEN and CDR2 as SYDVKM. The CDR3 nucleotides are TGTGCCAGCAGTGCAAGGACAGGGGGACCCTATGGCTACACCTTC. This sequence encodes CASSARTGGPYGYTF.

The CDR3 DNA reads as TGCGCCAGCAGTGACCCACCTCTCGGGAATGAGCAGTTCTTC. Translation: CASSDPPLGNEQFF. The rearrangement uses TRBV10-2 and TRBJ2-1; D is uncertain. Trimming took off 3 bases at V and 7 bases at J, with 13 bases between the two ends. Germline loops: CDR1 WSHSY, CDR2 SAAADI. The CDR3 is made up of 14 amino acids.

This chain connects TRBV4-1 to TRBJ2-2, with D maybe TRBD2 (7 bases). The germline gives CDR1 MGHRA, CDR2 YSYEKL. The V and J ends lost 1 base and 4 bases respectively, with 16 bases between them. There are 17 residues in the CDR3. The chain's CDR3 is CASSQVSRGAGTGELFF. Written as DNA, the CDR3 is TGCGCCAGCAGCCAAGTTTCTCGGGGGGCGGGCACCGGGGAGCTGTTTTTT.

Only one count was recorded for this clone. V and J are TRBV29-1 and TRBJ1-1, with 7 bases matching TRBD1. The CDR3 is 13 amino acids. Germline V gives CDR1 SQVTM, CDR2 ANQGSEA. V gave up 7 bases and J gave up 5 bases; unmatched junction bases: 10. CDR3 DNA sequence: TGCAGCGCCCGGGGGGGACAGAAGACTGAAGCTTTCTTT. Its protein product is CSARGGQKTEAFF.

The chain has TRBV11-2 and TRBJ2-2, with TRBD1 identical over 10 bases. Unmatched junction bases numbered 8, after V lost 1 base and J lost 0 bases. The CDR3 is made up of 19 amino acids. Germline V CDR1 and CDR2: SGHAT, FQNNGV. The CDR3 bases are TGTGCCAGCAGCTTAGTGGGGGACAGGGGAGGCGCGAACACCGGGGAGCTGTTTTTT. It is translated as CASSLVGDRGGANTGELFF. The whole variable domain, remainder taken from reference TRBV11-2 and TRBJ2-2, is EAGVAQSPRYKIIEKRQSVAFWCNPISGHATLYWYQQILGQGPKLLIQFQNNGVVDDSQLPKDRFSAERLKGVDSTLKIQPAKLEDSAVYLCASSLVGDRGGANTGELFFGEGSRLTVL.

This chain connects TRBV5-1 to TRBJ2-2; 8 bases are shared with TRBD2. Germline CDR1 SGHRS, CDR2 YFSETQ. This CDR3 has 17 residues. V dropped 4 bases and J dropped 2; count of bases not matched to a gene: 10. The CDR3 sequence is CASSVSTSGPNTGELFF. CDR3 coding DNA: TGCGCCAGCAGCGTGAGTACTAGCGGCCCTAACACCGGGGAGCTGTTTTTT. The variable domain in full, completed from reference TRBV5-1 and TRBJ2-2, reads KAGVTQTPRYLIKTRGQQVTLSCSPISGHRSVSWYQQTPGQGLQFLFEYFSETQRNKGNFPGRFSGRQFSNSRSEMNVSTLELGDSALYLCASSVSTSGPNTGELFFGEGSRLTVL.

The chain has TRBV28 and TRBJ2-3, with 10 bases lining up with TRBD1. CDR1 and CDR2 from the germline V gene are MDHEN and SYDVKM. This CDR3 is built from 15 residues. The junction had 6 bases not matched to a gene; V was cut back by 6 bases and J by 3 bases. CDR3 loop: CASSRPGQGTDTQYF. CDR3 DNA sequence: TGTGCCAGCAGCCGCCCGGGACAGGGGACAGATACGCAGTATTTT.

V usage is TRBV2 and J usage is TRBJ2-2; D unclear. Germline values: CDR1 SNHLY, CDR2 FYNNEI. Trimming shortened V by 8 bases and J by 3 bases, and 10 bases separated the two germline ends. The CDR3 length is 13 residues. CDR3 residues: CASQVQYTGELFF. The CDR3 DNA sequence: TGTGCCAGCCAGGTCCAGTACACCGGGGAGCTGTTTTTT.

The chain has TRBV6-5 and TRBJ2-3, with a tentative D call TRBD1 (6 bases). Germline V gives CDR1 MNHEY, CDR2 SVGAGI. The CDR3 covers 14 residues. V gave up 2 bases and J gave up 2 bases, with 8 bases separating them. CDR3 nucleotides: TGTGCCAGCAGTTACCAGGGGCACACAGATACGCAGTATTTT. Encoded protein: CASSYQGHTDTQYF.

The rearrangement links TRBV4-1 to TRBJ2-1, with D possibly matching TRBD1 (5 bases). From germline, CDR1 is MGHRA and CDR2 YSYEKL. There are 16 residues in the CDR3. Trimming removed 2 bases from V and 8 bases from J, with 19 bases in between. The CDR3 nucleotides are TGCGCCAGCAGCCAAAGGGGCGCAGGGCCGGCAGATGAGCAGTTCTTC. It encodes CASSQRGAGPADEQFF.

The genes are TRBV7-8 and TRBJ1-2; weak D call: TRBD1 (6 bases). Germline CDR1 and CDR2: SGHVS and FQNEAQ. There are 14 residues in the CDR3. Trimming removed 0 bases from V and 6 bases from J, with 11 bases in between. The CDR3, as DNA: TGTGCCAGCAGCTTAGCCGGAAACAGGGATGGCTACACCTTC. It codes for CASSLAGNRDGYTF.